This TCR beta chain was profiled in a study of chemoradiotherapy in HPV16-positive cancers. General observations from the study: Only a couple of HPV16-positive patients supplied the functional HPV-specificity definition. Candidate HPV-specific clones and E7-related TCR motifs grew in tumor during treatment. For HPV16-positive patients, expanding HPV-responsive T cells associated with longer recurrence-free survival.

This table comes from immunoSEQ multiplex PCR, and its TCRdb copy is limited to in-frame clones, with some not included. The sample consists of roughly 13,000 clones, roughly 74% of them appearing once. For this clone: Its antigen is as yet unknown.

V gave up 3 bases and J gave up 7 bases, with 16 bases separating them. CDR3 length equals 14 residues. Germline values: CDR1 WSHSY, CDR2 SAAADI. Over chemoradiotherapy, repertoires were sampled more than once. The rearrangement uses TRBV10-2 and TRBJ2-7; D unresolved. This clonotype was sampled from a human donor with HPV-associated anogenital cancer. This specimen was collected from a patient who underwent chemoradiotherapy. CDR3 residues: CASSDSIRFREQYF. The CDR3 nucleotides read TGCGCCAGCAGTGATTCGATACGTTTCAGGGAGCAGTACTTC.